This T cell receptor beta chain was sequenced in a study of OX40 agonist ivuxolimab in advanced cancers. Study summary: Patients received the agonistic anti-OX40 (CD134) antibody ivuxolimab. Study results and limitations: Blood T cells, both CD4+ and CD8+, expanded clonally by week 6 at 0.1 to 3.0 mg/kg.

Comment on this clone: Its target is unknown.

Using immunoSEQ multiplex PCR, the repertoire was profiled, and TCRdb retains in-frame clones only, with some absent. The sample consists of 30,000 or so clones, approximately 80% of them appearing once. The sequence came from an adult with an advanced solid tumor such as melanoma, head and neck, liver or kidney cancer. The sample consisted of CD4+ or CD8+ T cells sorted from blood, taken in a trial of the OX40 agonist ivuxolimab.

CDR3 coding DNA: TGTGCCAGCAGCTTGGGGGGACAGGATAGCAATCAGCCCCAGCATTTT. This sequence encodes CASSLGGQDSNQPQHF. The chain links TRBV5-6 to TRBJ1-5; 8 bases are shared with TRBD1. CDR3 length equals 16 residues. The ends lost 0 bases at V and 0 bases at J; junction bases unmatched: 2. Looked up from germline, CDR1 is SGHDT and CDR2 is YYEEEE.